Here is one TCR beta chain with its context. This clonotype has just a few counts. This receptor's antigen is unknown. Base qualities are not recorded, but no much larger clone differs from it by a single base. Libraries of naive CD8 T cells were built from approximately 20,000 to 980,000 sorted cells, with 10%, 30% or 50% of the purified RNA used. On a BD FACSAria II, naive CD8 T cells were FACS-sorted as CD8+CD4-CCR7+CD45RA+ and collected into RLT Plus buffer. To test detection sensitivity, Jurkat RNA equivalent to ten TCR copies was spiked into samples of about 19,000-1,100,000 naive CD8 T cells. Enrichment of CD8 T cells was performed with RosetteSep CD8+ T Cell Enrichment Cocktail and Ficoll-Paque, after which ACK red cell lysis was carried out. The library came from PCR. Reads for this sample came from a NextSeq 500. Bulk TCR libraries were prepared as previously described, using TCR primers listed in Table S5. Purification of total RNA was performed with the Qiagen AllPrep DNA/RNA kit. Before any analysis, reads coming from multiple sequencing runs of the same library were combined into one pool. Processing in the source paper ran as follows. Only reads with exact TCR constant sequence were kept, trimmed to 150 nt, and grouped by their 12-nt molecular barcodes. Reads in each barcode group were sub-clustered using a 15% Levenshtein threshold, and a quality-weighted consensus sequence was built for each RNA molecule. Non-functional sequences were removed, as were lower-count sequences one edit away from another. Based on a fit of two negative binomial distributions, barcode sub-clusters having less than 20% of the maximum read count were discarded. The public reads were reprocessed in TCRdb via fastp at Q25 and MiXCR, keeping in-frame beta chains. CDR3 protein sequences are deduplicated, and each keeps its most common genes and DNA. V and J calls and clone size were set by TCRdb, not the authors. This sample holds 490,000 or so distinct CDR3 sequences; around 25% were observed only once. The ten largest clones take up around 0.76% of the sample.

These data come from a study of molecular identifiers for immune sequencing clone quantification (dated by TCRdb to 2017 to 2018). Regarding the study in general: For a replicate experiment, the RNA from either 20,000 or 100,000 naive CD8 T cells was divided into five aliquots, and four of those aliquots went on to sequencing. This methods study used CD8 T cells to benchmark TCR RNA copy counting and molecular-identifier clustering-based TCR repertoire sequencing (MIDCIRS).

V loses 2 bases, J loses 6 bases, and the germline ends lie 11 bases apart. The CDR3 contains 13 residues, cysteine and phenylalanine counted. Kept here is only the CDR3 DNA, which spans 39 bases and is read in frame from base 1. CDR1 is given as MNHEY and CDR2 as SVGEGT, both from the germline V gene. Summary of the overall study and its limitations: When barcode sub-clustering was not used, chimeric consensus sequences inflated TCR diversity, with chimeras reaching as high as 47%. Modeling estimated around 3 recovered TCR RNA copies per cell, compared with roughly 10 by digital PCR, which implies approximately 30% capture efficiency. Identical TCR molecules sharing a barcode could cause highly expanded clone sizes to be underestimated. Naive libraries contained spiked-in Jurkat TCR RNA (around eleven copies' worth), which is not part of the donor repertoire. Even against a background of about a million naive CD8 T cells, spiked-in Jurkat TCR RNA amounting to a single cell's worth was reported to be detectable. In CMV-specific effector cells, over 99% of molecules were held by clones above 20 RNA copies, whereas under 1% of molecules were held by such clones in naive cells.

The clonotype comes from a human donor in good health. Some libraries in this study had Jurkat cell RNA spiked in. The receptor chain draws on TRBV6-2 or TRBV6-3 and TRBJ2-7; the D gene cannot be resolved beyond TRBD1 or TRBD2, each matching 5 bases. The source material was naive CD8+ T cells from blood, with Jurkat cell RNA spiked in. What this sample's cell subset or site label stands for: FACS-sorted CD8+CD4-CCR7+CD45RA+ naive T cells. In nucleotide form, the sequence is TGTGCCAGCAGTTACATTGCAGGGACCGAGCAGTACTTC. It encodes CASSYIAGTEQYF.